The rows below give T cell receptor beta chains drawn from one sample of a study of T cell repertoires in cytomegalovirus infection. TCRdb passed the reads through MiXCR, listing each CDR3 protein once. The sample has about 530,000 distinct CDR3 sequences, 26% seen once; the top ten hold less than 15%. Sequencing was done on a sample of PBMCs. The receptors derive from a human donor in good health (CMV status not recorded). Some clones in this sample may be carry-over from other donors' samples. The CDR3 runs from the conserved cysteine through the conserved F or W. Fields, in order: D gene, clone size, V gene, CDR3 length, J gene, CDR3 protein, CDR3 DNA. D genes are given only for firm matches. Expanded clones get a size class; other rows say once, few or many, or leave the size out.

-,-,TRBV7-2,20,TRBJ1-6,CASSPKPRAAVTRVYSPLHF,TGTGCCAGCAGCCCCAAACCCCGGGCCGCGGTTACGAGGGTCTATTCACCCCTCCACTTT
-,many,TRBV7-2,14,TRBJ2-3,CASSLRASPDTQYF,TGTGCCAGCAGCTTACGTGCAAGCCCAGATACGCAGTATTTT
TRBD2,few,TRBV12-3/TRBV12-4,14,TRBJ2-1,CASSSGGRAREQFF,TGTGCCAGCTCCAGTGGCGGGAGGGCAAGGGAGCAGTTCTTC
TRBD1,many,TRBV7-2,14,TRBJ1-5,CASSPGQGQAPQHF,TGTGCCAGCAGCCCCGGACAGGGCCAGGCGCCCCAGCATTTT
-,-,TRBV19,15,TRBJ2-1,CASSISQFSGNEQFF,TGTGCCAGTAGTATATCTCAGTTTTCGGGCAATGAGCAGTTCTTC
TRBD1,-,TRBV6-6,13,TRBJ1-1,CASWGQSETEAFF,TGTGCCAGCTGGGGACAGTCGGAAACTGAAGCTTTCTTT
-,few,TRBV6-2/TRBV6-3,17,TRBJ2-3,CASTYGRSASSTDTQYF,TGTGCCAGCACCTACGGACGGTCTGCGTCGAGCACAGATACGCAGTATTTT
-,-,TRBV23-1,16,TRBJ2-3,CASSQSLRAVQDTQYF,TGCGCCAGCAGTCAATCTCTTAGGGCAGTACAGGATACGCAGTATTTT
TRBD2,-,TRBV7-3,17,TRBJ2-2,CASGPRIAGENTGELFF,TGTGCCAGCGGCCCAAGGATAGCGGGAGAGAACACCGGGGAGCTGTTTTTT
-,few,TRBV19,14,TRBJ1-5,CASSPGESNQPQHF,TGTGCCAGTAGTCCAGGGGAAAGCAATCAGCCCCAGCATTTT
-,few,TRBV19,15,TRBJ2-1,CASSIWRGSDNEQFF,TGTGCCAGTAGTATTTGGAGGGGCTCGGACAATGAGCAGTTCTTC
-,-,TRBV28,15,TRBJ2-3,CASSFLAETTDTQYF,TGTGCCAGCAGTTTCCTCGCGGAGACCACAGATACGCAGTATTTT
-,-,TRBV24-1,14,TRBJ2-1,CATSDKGYGNEQFF,TGTGCCACCAGTGATAAGGGGTATGGCAATGAGCAGTTCTTC
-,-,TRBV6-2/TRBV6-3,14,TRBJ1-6,CASWKQGSNSPLHF,TGTGCCAGCTGGAAACAAGGGTCAAATTCACCCCTCCACTTT
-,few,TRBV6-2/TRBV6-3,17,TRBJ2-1,CASSPPAGARSYNEQFF,TGTGCCAGCAGTCCCCCGGCGGGGGCCCGCTCCTACAATGAGCAGTTCTTC
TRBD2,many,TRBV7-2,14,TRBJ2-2,CASSRGGVTGELFF,TGTGCCAGCAGCCGGGGAGGGGTCACCGGGGAGCTGTTTTTT
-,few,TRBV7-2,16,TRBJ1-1,CASSLTGGGANTEAFF,TGTGCCAGCAGCTTAACGGGTGGAGGGGCGAACACTGAAGCTTTCTTT
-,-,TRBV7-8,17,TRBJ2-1,CASSPSGGREHGNEQFF,TGTGCCAGCAGTCCCTCCGGGGGGCGGGAGCATGGCAATGAGCAGTTCTTC
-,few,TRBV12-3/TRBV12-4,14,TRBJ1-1,CASSLDTFGTEAFF,TGTGCCAGCAGTCTAGACACGTTCGGAACTGAAGCTTTCTTT
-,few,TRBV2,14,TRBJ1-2,CASSQGYLEDGYTF,TGTGCCAGCAGCCAGGGGTATTTGGAAGATGGCTACACCTTC
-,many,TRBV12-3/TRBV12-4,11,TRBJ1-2,CASSSDYGYTF,TGTGCCAGCAGTTCCGACTATGGCTACACCTTC
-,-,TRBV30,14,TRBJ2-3,CAWTPRSGTDTQYF,TGTGCCTGGACCCCCCGTAGTGGCACAGATACGCAGTATTTT
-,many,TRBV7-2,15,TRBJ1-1,CASSLSSSLNTEAFF,TGTGCCAGCAGCTTAAGTTCCAGCTTGAACACTGAAGCTTTCTTT
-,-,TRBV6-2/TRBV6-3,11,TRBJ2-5,CASTRQETQYF,TGTGCCAGCACCAGGCAAGAGACCCAGTACTTC
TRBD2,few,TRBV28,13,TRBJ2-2,CASGTSVTGELFF,TGTGCCAGCGGCACTAGCGTTACCGGGGAGCTGTTTTTT
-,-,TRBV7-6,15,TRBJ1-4,CASSHPGVFFEKLFF,TGTGCCAGCAGTCACCCTGGGGTCTTTTTTGAAAAACTGTTTTTT